Each of the 14 T cell receptor beta chains below was sequenced from the same sample in a study of cytomegalovirus exposure and HLA in healthy donors. Sequencing was performed with immunoSEQ multiplex PCR; in TCRdb, only in-frame clones are kept and a portion is missing. Seen here are 300,000 to 400,000 clones, approximately 91% observed once, and the top ten hold around 0.91%. The sequencing sample was made of PBMCs. The receptors shown here come from a man aged 25-40 years in good health and CMV-seronegative.

The chain uses TRBV4-2 and TRBJ2-3, with a tentative D call TRBD2 (6 bases). In germline, CDR1 is LGHNA, CDR2 YNFKEQ. V lost 0 bases and J lost 4, with 14 bases in between. This CDR3 is 16 amino acids long. CDR3 sequence reads: CASSQDPGGLADTQYF. CDR3 DNA: TGTGCCAGCAGCCAAGATCCCGGGGGATTGGCAGATACGCAGTATTTT.

DNA of the CDR3: TGTGCCACCAGCAGAGGGGTAGCGGGGGGCGGTAATGAGCAGTTCTTC. Its translation is CATSRGVAGGGNEQFF. The genes are TRBV15 and TRBJ2-1; 10 nucleotides line up with TRBD2. With 1 base clipped from V and 7 bases from J, the junction kept 7 bases outside the gene matches. CDR1 and CDR2 (germline): LNHNV, YYDKDF (reference sequence). The CDR3 loop spans 16 amino acids. The full variable domain, its missing parts supplied by reference TRBV15 and TRBJ2-1, is DAMVIQNPRYQVTQFGKPVTLSCSQTLNHNVMYWYQQKSSQAPKLLFHYYDKDFNNEADTPDNFQSRRPNTSFCFLDIRSPGLGDTAMYLCATSRGVAGGGNEQFFGPGTRLTVL.

The chain has TRBV25-1 and TRBJ1-2; 7 positions agree with TRBD1. After removal of 2 bases from V and 6 bases from J, the junction contained 6 bases not matched to a gene. Germline V gene data show CDR1 as MGHDK and CDR2 as SYGVNS. The CDR3 covers 14 residues. In nucleotides, the CDR3 is TGTGCCAGCAGTGAAGCGACAGGGTTGGATGGCTACACCTTC. It is translated as CASSEATGLDGYTF.

V usage is TRBV27 and J usage is TRBJ1-1; perhaps TRBD1 as D (5 bases). V lost 5 bases and J 5 bases, leaving 27 bases between the germline ends. The V gene's germline CDR1 is MNHEY and CDR2 SMNVEV (reference sequence). The CDR3 totals 18 residues. DNA for the CDR3: TGTGCCAGCAGTCCCCAGGGATGGGCCAGGGAGGGATTGACTGAAGCTTTCTTT. Its protein is CASSPQGWAREGLTEAFF.

The rearrangement joins TRBV18 to TRBJ2-2; D might be TRBD1 (7 bases). In germline, CDR1 is KGHSH, CDR2 LQKENI. Trimming removed 6 bases from V and 2 bases from J, with 22 bases in between. The CDR3 runs 18 residues. In DNA form, the CDR3 reads TGTGCCAGCTCTCCTCCTGGAGGGGGACAGCTAAACACCGGGGAGCTGTTTTTT. Amino acids: CASSPPGGGQLNTGELFF.

The chain uses TRBV4-3 and TRBJ2-1; D gene uncertain. This CDR3 is 13 amino acids long. V shed 1 base and J shed 6 bases, with 7 bases lying between them. Germline V gene lookup returns CDR1 LGHNA and CDR2 YSLEER. The CDR3 DNA reads TGCGCCAGCAGCCAAGTAGATACCAATGAGCAGTTCTTC. This encodes CASSQVDTNEQFF.

This rearrangement joins TRBV7-2 to TRBJ2-3; tentative D call: TRBD2 (7 bases). Germline CDR1 is SGHTA and CDR2 is FQGNSA. The CDR3 loop spans 17 amino acids. The germline V and J ends were trimmed by 5 bases and 7 bases, with 25 bases remaining between them. CDR3 DNA sequence: TGTGCCAGCAGCCTAAAGGGGGATCGGGGGAGGGTCAATACGCAGTATTTT. This gives the protein CASSLKGDRGRVNTQYF.

The chain couples TRBV2 to TRBJ2-5; TRBD2 is a possible D gene (5 bases). Germline CDR1 is SNHLY and CDR2 is FYNNEI. The CDR3 length is 13 residues. V shed 9 bases and J shed 5 bases, with 16 bases lying between them. The CDR3 sequence is CASKKGVWETQYF. Here the CDR3 DNA reads TGTGCCAGTAAAAAGGGAGTTTGGGAGACCCAGTACTTC.

This sequence joins TRBV11-1 and TRBJ2-2; tentatively, D is TRBD2 (6 bases). Trimming took 5 bases from V and 6 from J, leaving 13 bases between them. The CDR3 is 14 residues long. The germline V gene has CDR1 SGHAT and CDR2 FQDESV (reference sequence). Here the CDR3 DNA reads TGTGCCAGCAGCGCGCAGACGGGGGCCGGGGAGCTGTTTTTT. Encoded protein: CASSAQTGAGELFF. Combining the CDR3 with reference TRBV11-1 and TRBJ2-2 gives the whole variable domain EAEVAQSPRYKITEKSQAVAFWCDPISGHATLYWYRQILGQGPELLVQFQDESVVDDSQLPKDRFSAERLKGVDSTLKIQPAELGDSAMYLCASSAQTGAGELFFGEGSRLTVL.

V usage is TRBV4-1 and J usage is TRBJ2-7; 9 bases are shared with TRBD1. The CDR3 has 18 amino acids. Unmatched junction bases numbered 16, after V lost 4 bases and J lost 3 bases. Germline V gene sequence: CDR1 MGHRA, CDR2 YSYEKL. The CDR3 nucleotides read TGCGCCAGCAGCCCCGACAATCCCCCCGGACAGGGGAACTACGAGCAGTACTTC. Encoded protein: CASSPDNPPGQGNYEQYF.

The chain links TRBV10-3 to TRBJ2-7, with D tentatively TRBD2 (6 bases). The germline V gene encodes CDR1 ENHRY and CDR2 SYGVKD. This CDR3 region has 16 residues. V shed 2 bases and J shed 4 bases, with 18 bases lying between them. CDR3 bases: TGTGCCATCAGTGAGGGGGATAGCGGCCCTCAGTACGAGCAGTACTTC. Protein sequence: CAISEGDSGPQYEQYF.

The rearrangement links TRBV11-3 to TRBJ2-1; D is possibly TRBD2 (6 bases). The CDR3 runs 13 residues. Trimming shortened V by 4 bases and J by 9 bases, and 13 bases separated the two germline ends. Germline V lookup: CDR1 SGHNT, CDR2 YENEEA. The CDR3 reads CASSSRLEGEQFF. The CDR3 coding sequence is TGTGCCAGCAGCTCAAGACTAGAGGGTGAGCAGTTCTTC.

This chain links TRBV10-2 with TRBJ1-2; 7 nucleotides line up with TRBD1. There are 13 residues in the CDR3. J was trimmed by 6 bases and V by 7 bases; bases with no gene match: 8. Per germline, CDR1 WSHSY and CDR2 SAAADI. The CDR3, as DNA: TGCGCCAGCAATGGACAGGATGGAAATGGCTACACCTTC. Its protein product is CASNGQDGNGYTF.

The chain recombines TRBV11-2 with TRBJ2-2; 7 bases match TRBD1. Germline V lookup: CDR1 SGHAT, CDR2 FQNNGV. V lost 5 bases, J lost 5 bases, and 11 bases stayed unmatched. CDR3 length: 16 amino acids. The CDR3 loop reads CASSLRQGVMTGELFF. CDR3 nucleotides: TGTGCCAGCAGCCTAAGACAGGGTGTGATGACCGGGGAGCTGTTTTTT.